This T cell receptor (beta chain) originates from a study of glioma-infiltrating T cells after dendritic cell vaccination. Overall study context: Dendritic cell vaccine was injected intradermally three times, biweekly.

Sequencing used immunoSEQ multiplex PCR; TCRdb keeps in-frame clones, though not all of them. The sample lists about 92,000 clones; 85% to 90% were seen once. No glioblastoma patient carried an isocitrate dehydrogenase mutation. The germline V and J ends were trimmed by 3 bases and 3 bases, with 8 bases remaining between them. Germline V CDR1 and CDR2: SEHNR, FQNEAQ (reference sequence). The CDR3 runs 13 residues. The sequence was collected from a human donor with glioblastoma. The specimen was blood, collected before dendritic cell vaccination. The chain carries TRBV7-9 and TRBJ2-5; D might be TRBD2 (6 bases). In DNA form, the CDR3 reads TGTGCCAGCAGCTTGGGGAGGAAAGAGACCCAGTACTTC. Protein sequence: CASSLGRKETQYF.